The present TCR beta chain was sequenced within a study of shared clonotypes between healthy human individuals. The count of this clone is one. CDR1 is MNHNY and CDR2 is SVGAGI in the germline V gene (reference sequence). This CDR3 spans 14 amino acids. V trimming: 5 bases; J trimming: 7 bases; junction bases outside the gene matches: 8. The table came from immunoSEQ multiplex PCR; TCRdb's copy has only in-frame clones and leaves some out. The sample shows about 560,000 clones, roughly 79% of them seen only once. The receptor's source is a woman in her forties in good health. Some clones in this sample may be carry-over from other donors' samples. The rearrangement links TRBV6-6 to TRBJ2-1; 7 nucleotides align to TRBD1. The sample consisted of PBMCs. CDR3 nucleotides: TGTGCCAGCAGTCGAATTCTACAGGGGAATGAGCAGTTCTTC. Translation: CASSRILQGNEQFF.